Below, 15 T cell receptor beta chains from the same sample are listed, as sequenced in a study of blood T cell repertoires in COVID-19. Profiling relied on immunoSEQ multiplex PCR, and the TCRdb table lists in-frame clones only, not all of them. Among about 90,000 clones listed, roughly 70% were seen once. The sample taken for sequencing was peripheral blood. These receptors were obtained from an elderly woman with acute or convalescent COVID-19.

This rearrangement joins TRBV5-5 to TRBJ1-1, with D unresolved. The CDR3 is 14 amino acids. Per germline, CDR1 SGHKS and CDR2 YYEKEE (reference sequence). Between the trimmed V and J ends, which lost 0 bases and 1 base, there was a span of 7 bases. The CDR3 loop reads CASSLGGPNTEAFF. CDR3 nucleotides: TGTGCCAGCAGCTTGGGCGGGCCGAACACTGAAGCTTTCTTT.

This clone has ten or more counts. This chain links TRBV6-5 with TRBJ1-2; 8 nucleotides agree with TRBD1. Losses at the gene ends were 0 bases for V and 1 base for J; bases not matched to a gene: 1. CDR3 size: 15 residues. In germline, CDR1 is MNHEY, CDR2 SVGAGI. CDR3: CASSYSTGVNYGYTF. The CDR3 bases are TGTGCCAGCAGTTACTCGACAGGGGTTAACTATGGCTACACCTTC.

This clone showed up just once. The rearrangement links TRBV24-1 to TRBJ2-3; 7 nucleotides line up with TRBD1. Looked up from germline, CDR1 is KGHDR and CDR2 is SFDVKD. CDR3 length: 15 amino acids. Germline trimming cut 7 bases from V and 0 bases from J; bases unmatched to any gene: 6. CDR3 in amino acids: CATSAGTASTDTQYF. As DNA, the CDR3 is TGTGCCACCAGCGCCGGGACAGCTAGCACAGATACGCAGTATTTT.

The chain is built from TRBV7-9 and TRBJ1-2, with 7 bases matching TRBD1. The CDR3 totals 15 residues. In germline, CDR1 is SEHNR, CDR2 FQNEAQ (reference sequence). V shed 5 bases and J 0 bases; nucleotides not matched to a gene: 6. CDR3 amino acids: CASSPGDRPNYGYTF. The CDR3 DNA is TGTGCCAGCAGCCCCGGGGACAGACCTAACTATGGCTACACCTTC.

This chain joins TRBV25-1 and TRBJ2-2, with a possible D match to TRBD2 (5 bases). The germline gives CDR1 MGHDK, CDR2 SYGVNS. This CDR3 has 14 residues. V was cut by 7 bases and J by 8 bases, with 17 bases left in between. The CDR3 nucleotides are TGTGCCAGCACGGACTTCTGGGTTGGAGGGGAGCTGTTTTTT. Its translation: CASTDFWVGGELFF.

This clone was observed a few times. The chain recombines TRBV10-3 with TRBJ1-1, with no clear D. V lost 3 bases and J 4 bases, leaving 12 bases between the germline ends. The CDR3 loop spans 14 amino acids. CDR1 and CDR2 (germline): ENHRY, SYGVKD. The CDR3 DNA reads TGTGCCATCAGTGAAATGGGCTTGGGCACTGAAGCTTTCTTT. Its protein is CAISEMGLGTEAFF.

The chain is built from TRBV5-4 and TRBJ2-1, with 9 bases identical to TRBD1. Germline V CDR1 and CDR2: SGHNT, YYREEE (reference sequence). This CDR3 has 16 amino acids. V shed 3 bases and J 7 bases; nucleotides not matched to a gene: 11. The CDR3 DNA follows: TGTGCCAGCAGCTCCGGGGGACAGGGTCTTAGGAATGAGCAGTTCTTC. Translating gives CASSSGGQGLRNEQFF.

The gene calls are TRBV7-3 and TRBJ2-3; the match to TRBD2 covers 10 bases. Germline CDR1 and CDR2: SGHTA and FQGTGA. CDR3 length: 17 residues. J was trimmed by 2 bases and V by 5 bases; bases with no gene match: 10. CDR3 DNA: TGTGCCAGCAGCCCTCAGGGGCTAGCGGGGGTCACAGATACGCAGTATTTT. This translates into CASSPQGLAGVTDTQYF.

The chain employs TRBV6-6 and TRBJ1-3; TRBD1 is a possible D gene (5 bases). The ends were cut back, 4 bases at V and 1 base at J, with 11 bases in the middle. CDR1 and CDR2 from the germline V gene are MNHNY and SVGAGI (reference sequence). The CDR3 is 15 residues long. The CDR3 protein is CASSSPGGSGNTIYF. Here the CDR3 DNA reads TGTGCCAGCAGTTCCCCCGGGGGGTCTGGAAACACCATATATTTT.

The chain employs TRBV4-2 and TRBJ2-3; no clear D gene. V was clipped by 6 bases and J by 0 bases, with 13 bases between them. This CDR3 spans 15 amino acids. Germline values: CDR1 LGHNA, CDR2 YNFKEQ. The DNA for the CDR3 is TGTGCCAGCAGACCAGCGTATTCTAGCACAGATACGCAGTATTTT. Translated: CASRPAYSSTDTQYF.

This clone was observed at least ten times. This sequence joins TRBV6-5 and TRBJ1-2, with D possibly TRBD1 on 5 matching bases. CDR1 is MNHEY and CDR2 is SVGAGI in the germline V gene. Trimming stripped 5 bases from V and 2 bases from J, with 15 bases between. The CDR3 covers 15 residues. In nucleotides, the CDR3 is TGTGCCAGCAGTCGTGGAGGGGCAGGGAACTATGGCTACACCTTC. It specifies CASSRGGAGNYGYTF.

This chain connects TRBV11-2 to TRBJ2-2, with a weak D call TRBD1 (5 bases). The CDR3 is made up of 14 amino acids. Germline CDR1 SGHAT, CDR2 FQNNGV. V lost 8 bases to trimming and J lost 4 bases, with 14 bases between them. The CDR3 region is CASREPGRTGELFF. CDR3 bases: TGTGCCAGCCGCGAGCCAGGGCGCACCGGGGAGCTGTTTTTT.

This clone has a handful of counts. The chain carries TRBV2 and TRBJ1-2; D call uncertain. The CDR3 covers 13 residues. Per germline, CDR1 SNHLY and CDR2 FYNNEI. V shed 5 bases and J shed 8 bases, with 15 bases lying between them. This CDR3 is CASSFDSTSGYTF. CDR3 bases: TGTGCCAGCAGTTTTGATTCAACTTCAGGCTACACCTTC.

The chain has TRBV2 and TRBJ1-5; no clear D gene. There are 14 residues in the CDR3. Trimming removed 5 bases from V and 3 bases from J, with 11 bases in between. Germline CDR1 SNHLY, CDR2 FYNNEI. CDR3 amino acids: CASSTSRFNQPQHF. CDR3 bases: TGTGCCAGCAGTACTAGCCGCTTCAATCAGCCCCAGCATTTT.

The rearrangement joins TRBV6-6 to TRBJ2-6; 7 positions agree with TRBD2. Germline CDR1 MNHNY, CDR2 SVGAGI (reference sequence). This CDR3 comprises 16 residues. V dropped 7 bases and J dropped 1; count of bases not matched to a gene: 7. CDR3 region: CASTRSGASGANVLTF. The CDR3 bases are TGTGCCAGCACAAGGAGCGGGGCTTCTGGGGCCAACGTCCTGACTTTC.